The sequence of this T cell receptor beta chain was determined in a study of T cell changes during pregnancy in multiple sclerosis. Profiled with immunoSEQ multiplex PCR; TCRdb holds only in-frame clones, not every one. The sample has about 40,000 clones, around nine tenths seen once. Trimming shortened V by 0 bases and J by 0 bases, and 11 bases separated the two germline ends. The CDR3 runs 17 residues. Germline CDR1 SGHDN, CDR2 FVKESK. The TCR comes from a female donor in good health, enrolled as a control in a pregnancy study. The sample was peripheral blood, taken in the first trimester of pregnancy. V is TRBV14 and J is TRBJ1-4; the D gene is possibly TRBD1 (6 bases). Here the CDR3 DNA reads TGTGCCAGCAGCCAAGAAGCACGGACAGCAACTAATGAAAAACTGTTTTTT. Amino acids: CASSQEARTATNEKLFF.